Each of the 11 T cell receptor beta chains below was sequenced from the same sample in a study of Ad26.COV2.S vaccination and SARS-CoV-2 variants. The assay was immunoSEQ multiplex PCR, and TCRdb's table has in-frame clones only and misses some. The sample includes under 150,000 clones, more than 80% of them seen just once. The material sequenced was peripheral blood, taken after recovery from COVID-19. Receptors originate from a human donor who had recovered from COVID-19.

The CDR3 loop is CAGDPQGNYNEQFF. The CDR3, as DNA: TGTGCCGGAGATCCGCAGGGGAACTACAATGAGCAGTTCTTC. This chain links TRBV30 with TRBJ2-1, with D maybe TRBD1 (6 bases). CDR1 is GTSNPN, CDR2 SVGIG, per germline (reference sequence). The V end was cut by 8 bases, the J end by 3 bases, with 17 bases between. The CDR3 length is 14 residues.

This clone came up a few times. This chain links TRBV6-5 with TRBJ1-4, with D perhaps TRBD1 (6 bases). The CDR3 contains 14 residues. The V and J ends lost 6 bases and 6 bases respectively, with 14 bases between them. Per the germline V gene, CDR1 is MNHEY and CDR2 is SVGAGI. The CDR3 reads CASRAGQLYEKLFF. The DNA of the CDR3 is TGTGCCAGCAGAGCTGGACAGCTCTATGAAAAACTGTTTTTT.

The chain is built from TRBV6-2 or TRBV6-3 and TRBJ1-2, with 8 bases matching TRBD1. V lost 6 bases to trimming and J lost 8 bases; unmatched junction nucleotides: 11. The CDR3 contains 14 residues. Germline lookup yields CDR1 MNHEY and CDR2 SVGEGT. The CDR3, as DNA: TGTGCCAGCAGCACAAGACGACAGGGGCCGGGCTACACCTTC. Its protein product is CASSTRRQGPGYTF.

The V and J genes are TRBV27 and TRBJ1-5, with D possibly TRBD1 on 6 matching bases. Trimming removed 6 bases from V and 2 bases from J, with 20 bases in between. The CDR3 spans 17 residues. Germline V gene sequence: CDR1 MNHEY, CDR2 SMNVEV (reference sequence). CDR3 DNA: TGTGCCAGCAGCCTAGGTAGGGGGGGATTCGGCAATCAGCCCCAGCATTTT. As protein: CASSLGRGGFGNQPQHF.

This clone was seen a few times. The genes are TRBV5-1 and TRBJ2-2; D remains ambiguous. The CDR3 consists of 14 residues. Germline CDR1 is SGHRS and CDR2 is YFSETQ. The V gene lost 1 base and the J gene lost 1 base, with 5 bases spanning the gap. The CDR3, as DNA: TGCGCCAGCAGCTTGCTCGGGAACACCGGGGAGCTGTTTTTT. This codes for CASSLLGNTGELFF.

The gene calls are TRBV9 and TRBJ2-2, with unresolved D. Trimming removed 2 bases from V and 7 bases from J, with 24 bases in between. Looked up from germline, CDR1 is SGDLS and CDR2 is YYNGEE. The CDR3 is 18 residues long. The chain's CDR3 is CASSVIAPSRSGGGELFF. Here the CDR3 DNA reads TGTGCCAGCAGCGTCATAGCCCCCTCCAGGAGTGGTGGCGGGGAGCTGTTTTTT.

The CDR3 DNA follows: TGTGCCAGCAGTTTAGACCGGGTCGGAAAACTGTTTTTT. It encodes CASSLDRVGKLFF. This rearrangement joins TRBV12-3 or TRBV12-4 to TRBJ1-4; D is ambiguous. The CDR3 runs 13 residues. Trimming removed 1 base at V and 10 bases at J, with 10 bases between.

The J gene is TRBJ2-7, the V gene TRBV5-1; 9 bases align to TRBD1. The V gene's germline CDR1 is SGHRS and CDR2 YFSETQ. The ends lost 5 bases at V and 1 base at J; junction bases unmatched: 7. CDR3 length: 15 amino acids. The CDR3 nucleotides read TGCGCCAGCAGGCCAACAGGGGGCTCGTCCTACGAGCAGTACTTC. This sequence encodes CASRPTGGSSYEQYF.

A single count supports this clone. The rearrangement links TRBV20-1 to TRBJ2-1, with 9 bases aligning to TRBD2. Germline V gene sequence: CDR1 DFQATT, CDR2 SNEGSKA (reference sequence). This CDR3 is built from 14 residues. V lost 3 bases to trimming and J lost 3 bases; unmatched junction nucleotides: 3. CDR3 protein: CSASLSGGYNEQFF. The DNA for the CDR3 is TGCAGTGCTAGTCTTAGCGGGGGCTACAATGAGCAGTTCTTC.

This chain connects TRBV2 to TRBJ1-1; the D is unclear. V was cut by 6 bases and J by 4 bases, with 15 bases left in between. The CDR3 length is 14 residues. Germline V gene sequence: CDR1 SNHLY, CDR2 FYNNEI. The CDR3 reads CASSVVGPSTEAFF. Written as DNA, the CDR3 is TGTGCCAGCAGCGTCGTGGGCCCCAGCACTGAAGCTTTCTTT. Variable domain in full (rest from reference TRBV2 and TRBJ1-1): EPEVTQTPSHQVTQMGQEVILRCVPISNHLYFYWYRQILGQKVEFLVSFYNNEISEKSEIFDDQFSVERPDGSNFTLKIRSTKLEDSAMYFCASSVVGPSTEAFFGQGTRLTVV.

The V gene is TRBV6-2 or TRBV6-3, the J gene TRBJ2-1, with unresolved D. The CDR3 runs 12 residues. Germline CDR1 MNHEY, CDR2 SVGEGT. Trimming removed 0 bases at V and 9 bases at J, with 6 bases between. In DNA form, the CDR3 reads TGTGCCAGCAGTTACTCGAGAACTGAGCAGTTCTTC. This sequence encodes CASSYSRTEQFF.